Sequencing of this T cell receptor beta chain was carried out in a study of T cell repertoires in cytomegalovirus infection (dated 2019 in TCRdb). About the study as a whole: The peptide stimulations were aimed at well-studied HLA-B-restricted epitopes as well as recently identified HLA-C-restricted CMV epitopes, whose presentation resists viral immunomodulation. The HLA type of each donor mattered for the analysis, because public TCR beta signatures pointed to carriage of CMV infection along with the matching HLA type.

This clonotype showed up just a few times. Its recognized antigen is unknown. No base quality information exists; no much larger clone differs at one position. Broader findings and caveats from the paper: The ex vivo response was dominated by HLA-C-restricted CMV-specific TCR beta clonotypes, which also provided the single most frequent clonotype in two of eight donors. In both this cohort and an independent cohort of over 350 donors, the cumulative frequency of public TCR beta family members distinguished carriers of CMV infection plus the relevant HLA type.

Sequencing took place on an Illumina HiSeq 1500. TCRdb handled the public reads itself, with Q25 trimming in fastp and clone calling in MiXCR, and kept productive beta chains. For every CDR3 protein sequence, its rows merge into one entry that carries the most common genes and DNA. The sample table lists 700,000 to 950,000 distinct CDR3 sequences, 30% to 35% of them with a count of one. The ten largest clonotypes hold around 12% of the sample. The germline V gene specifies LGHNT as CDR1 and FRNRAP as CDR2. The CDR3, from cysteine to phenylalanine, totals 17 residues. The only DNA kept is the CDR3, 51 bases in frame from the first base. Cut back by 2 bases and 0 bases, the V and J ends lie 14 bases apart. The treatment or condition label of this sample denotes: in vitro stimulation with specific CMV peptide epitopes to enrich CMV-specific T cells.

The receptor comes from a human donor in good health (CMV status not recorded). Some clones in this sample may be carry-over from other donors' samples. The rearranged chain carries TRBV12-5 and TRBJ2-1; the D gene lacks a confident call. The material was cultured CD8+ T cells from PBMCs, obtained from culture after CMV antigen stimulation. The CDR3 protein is CASGLYPRRYSYNEQFF. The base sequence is TGTGCTAGTGGTTTGTACCCCCGACGGTACTCCTACAATGAGCAGTTCTTC.